This TCR beta chain originates from a study of shared clonotypes between healthy human individuals. Study results and limitations: Naive CD4 clonotypes overlapped across several donors at roughly 5.1%.

On this clone itself: Its target is unknown.

Clones were sequenced by immunoSEQ multiplex PCR, and TCRdb holds only the in-frame ones, with some missing. The sample consists of roughly 550,000 clones, around 95% of them appearing once. As defined, naive CD8 cells were CD45RO-negative and positively selected for CCR7, with terminally differentiated effector memory CD45RA+ cells excluded. Donors were healthy HIV-negative adults without recently reported acute infections or vaccinations. The sequencing input was naive CD8+ T cells sorted from blood. This clonotype originated in a woman aged 25 to 39 in good health.

The CDR3, as DNA: TGTGCCAGCAGGACGGACAGGGGGGTCAACGAGCAGTACTTC. Translating gives CASRTDRGVNEQYF. This sequence joins TRBV28 and TRBJ2-7; 10 bases agree with TRBD1. This CDR3 spans 14 amino acids. Germline trimming cut 6 bases from V and 5 bases from J; bases unmatched to any gene: 7. Germline V gives CDR1 MDHEN, CDR2 SYDVKM.